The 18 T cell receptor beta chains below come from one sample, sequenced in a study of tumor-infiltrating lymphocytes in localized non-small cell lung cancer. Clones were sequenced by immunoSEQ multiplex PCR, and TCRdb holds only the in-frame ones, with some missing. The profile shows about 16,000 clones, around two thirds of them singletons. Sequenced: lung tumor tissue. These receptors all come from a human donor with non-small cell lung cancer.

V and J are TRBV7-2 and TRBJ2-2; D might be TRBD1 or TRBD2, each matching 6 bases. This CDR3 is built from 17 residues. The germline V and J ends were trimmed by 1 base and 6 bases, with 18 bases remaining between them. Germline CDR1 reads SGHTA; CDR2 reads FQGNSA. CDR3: CASSLVSGARLAGELFF. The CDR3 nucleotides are TGTGCCAGCAGCTTAGTGTCGGGGGCTAGGTTGGCCGGGGAGCTGTTTTTT. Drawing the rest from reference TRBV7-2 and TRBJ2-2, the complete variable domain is GAGVSQSPSNKVTEKGKDVELRCDPISGHTALYWYRQSLGQGLEFLIYFQGNSAPDKSGLPSDRFSAERTGGSVSTLTIQRTQQEDSAVYLCASSLVSGARLAGELFFGEGSRLTVL.

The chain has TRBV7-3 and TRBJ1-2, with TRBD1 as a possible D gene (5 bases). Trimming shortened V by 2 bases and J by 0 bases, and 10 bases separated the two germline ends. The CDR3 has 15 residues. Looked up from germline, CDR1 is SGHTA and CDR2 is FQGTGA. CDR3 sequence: CASSLSGATNYGYTF. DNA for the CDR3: TGTGCCAGCAGCTTATCTGGGGCGACTAACTATGGCTACACCTTC.

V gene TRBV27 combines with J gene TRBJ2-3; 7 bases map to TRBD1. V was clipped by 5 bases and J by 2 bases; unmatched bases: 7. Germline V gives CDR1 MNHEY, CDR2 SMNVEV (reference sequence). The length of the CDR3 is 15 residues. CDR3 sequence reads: CASSPRQGITDTQYF. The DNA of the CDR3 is TGTGCCAGCAGTCCTCGACAGGGTATCACAGATACGCAGTATTTT.

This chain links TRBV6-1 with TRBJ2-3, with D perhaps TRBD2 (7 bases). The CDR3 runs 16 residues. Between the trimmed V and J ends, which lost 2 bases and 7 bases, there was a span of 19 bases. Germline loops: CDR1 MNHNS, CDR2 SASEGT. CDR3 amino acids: CASSEPGGGRLYTQYF. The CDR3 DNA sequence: TGTGCCAGCAGTGAACCTGGGGGGGGCCGTCTGTATACGCAGTATTTT.

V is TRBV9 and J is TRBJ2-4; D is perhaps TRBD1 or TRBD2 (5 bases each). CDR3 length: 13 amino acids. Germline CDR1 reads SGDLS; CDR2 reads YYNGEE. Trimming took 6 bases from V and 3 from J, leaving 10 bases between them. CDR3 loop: CASIRGVKNIQYF. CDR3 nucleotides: TGTGCCAGCATCCGAGGGGTCAAAAACATTCAGTACTTC.

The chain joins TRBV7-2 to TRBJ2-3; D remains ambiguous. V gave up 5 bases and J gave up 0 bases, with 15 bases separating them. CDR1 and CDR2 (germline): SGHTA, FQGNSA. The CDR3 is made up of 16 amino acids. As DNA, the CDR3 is TGTGCCAGCAGCGATCCTTCGGGCCTAAGCACAGATACGCAGTATTTT. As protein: CASSDPSGLSTDTQYF.

Written as DNA, the CDR3 is TGTGCCAGTAGTGGAGGCGACGAGCAGTACTTC. It translates to CASSGGDEQYF. The rearrangement joins TRBV19 to TRBJ2-7, with D tentatively TRBD2 (5 bases). The CDR3 runs to 11 residues. Per the germline V gene, CDR1 is LNHDA and CDR2 is SQIVND (reference sequence). V was pared by 5 bases and J by 5 bases, with 7 bases between.

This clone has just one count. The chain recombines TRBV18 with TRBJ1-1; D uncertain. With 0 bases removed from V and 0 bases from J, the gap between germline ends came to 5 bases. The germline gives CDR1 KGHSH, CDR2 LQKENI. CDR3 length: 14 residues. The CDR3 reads CASSPPGMNTEAFF. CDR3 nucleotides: TGTGCCAGCTCACCACCAGGGATGAACACTGAAGCTTTCTTT.

CDR3 coding DNA: TGTGCCAGCAAGGGGACATCTCAAGAGACCCAGTACTTC. This translates into CASKGTSQETQYF. The chain employs TRBV7-9 and TRBJ2-5, with D maybe TRBD1 (6 bases). Germline V gene sequence: CDR1 SEHNR, CDR2 FQNEAQ (reference sequence). There are 13 residues in the CDR3. The ends were cut back, 7 bases at V and 2 bases at J, with 11 bases in the middle.

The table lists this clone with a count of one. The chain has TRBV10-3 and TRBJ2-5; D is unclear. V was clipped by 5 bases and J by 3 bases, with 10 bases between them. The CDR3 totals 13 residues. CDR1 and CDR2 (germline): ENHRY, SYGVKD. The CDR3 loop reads CAISLRLEETQYF. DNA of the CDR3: TGTGCCATCAGTTTAAGACTCGAAGAGACCCAGTACTTC.

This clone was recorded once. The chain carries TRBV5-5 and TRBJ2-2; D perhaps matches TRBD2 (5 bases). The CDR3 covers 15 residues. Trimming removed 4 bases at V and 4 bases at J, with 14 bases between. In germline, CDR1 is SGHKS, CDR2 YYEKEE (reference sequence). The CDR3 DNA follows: TGTGCCAGCAGCGAGCTGATACGGGGCACCGGGGAGCTGTTTTTT. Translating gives CASSELIRGTGELFF.

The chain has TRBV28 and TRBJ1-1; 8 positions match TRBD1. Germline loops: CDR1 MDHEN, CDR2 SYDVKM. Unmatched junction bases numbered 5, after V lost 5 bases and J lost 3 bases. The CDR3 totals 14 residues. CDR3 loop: CASSIRGLDTEAFF. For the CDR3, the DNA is TGTGCCAGCAGTATCAGGGGGCTAGACACTGAAGCTTTCTTT.

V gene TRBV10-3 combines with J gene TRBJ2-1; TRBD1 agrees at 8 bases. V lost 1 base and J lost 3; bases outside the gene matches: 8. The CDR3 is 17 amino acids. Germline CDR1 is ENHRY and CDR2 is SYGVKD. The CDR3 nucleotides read TGTGCCATCAGTGAGTTAGGGGGAGGACAGGGCTACAATGAGCAGTTCTTC. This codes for CAISELGGGQGYNEQFF.

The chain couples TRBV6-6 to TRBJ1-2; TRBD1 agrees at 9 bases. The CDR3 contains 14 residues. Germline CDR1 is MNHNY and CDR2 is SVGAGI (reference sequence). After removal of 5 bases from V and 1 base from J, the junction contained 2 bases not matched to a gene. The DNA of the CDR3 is TGTGCCAGCAGTCCGGGACAGGGTAACTATGGCTACACCTTC. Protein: CASSPGQGNYGYTF.

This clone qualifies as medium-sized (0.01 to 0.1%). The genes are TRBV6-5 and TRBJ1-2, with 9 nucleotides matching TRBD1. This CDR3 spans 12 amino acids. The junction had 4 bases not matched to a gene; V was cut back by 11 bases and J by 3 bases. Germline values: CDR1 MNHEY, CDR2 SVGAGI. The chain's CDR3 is CAVQGADYGYTF. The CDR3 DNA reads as TGTGCCGTACAGGGGGCAGACTATGGCTACACCTTC.

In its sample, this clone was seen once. CDR3 sequence (DNA): TGTGCCAGCAGTTACTCCGCGTACAGGGATCCAGATACGCAGTATTTT. Translating it yields CASSYSAYRDPDTQYF. V usage is TRBV6-6 and J usage is TRBJ2-3; a weak D match, TRBD1 (6 bases). V lost 0 bases and J lost 4, with 14 bases in between. The CDR3 is 16 amino acids. CDR1 and CDR2 (germline): MNHNY, SVGAGI (reference sequence).

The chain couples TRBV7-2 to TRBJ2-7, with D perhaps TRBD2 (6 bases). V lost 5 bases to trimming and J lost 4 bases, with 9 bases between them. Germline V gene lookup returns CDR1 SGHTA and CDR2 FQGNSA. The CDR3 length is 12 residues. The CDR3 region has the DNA TGTGCCAGCAGCGTTAGCGGTTACGAGCAGTACTTC. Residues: CASSVSGYEQYF.

CDR3 protein: CASSPDGSSSGNTIYF. The CDR3 coding sequence is TGTGCCAGCTCACCGGACGGATCGAGCTCTGGAAACACCATATATTTT. V and J are TRBV18 and TRBJ1-3; D unclear. The CDR3 sequence is 16 residues long. The V end lost 3 bases, the J end lost 0 bases, and 12 bases lay between the germline ends. Germline V gene sequence: CDR1 KGHSH, CDR2 LQKENI. Looking up the rest from reference TRBV18 and TRBJ1-3 gives the full variable domain: NAGVMQNPRHLVRRRGQEARLRCSPMKGHSHVYWYRQLPEEGLKFMVYLQKENIIDESGMPKERFSAEFPKEGPSILRIQQVVRGDSAAYFCASSPDGSSSGNTIYFGEGSWLTVV.